Given below is one TCR beta chain in context. The clone's antigen remains unknown. Base qualities are missing; no much larger clone stands one base away. The record originates from a study of blood T cell repertoires in COVID-19 (TCRdb year 2020). Notes on the research overall: Collaborator samples came from the United States, Italy and Spain and covered acute and convalescent phases of COVID-19. The prospective study material was composed of cDNA or gDNA derived from T cells, B-cell-depleted T cells, or PBMCs. Deeply sampled blood TCRbeta repertoires from subjects exposed to, actively infected with, or recovered from COVID-19 were included in the dataset. The repertoires were released in a freely available public database intended as a resource for research on the immune response to SARS-CoV-2. The samples were drawn from two sources: the first 160 participants of the ongoing ImmuneRACE study, and approximately 1,300 subjects contributed by 6 global collaborators. A de-identified subject ID, COVID-19 status, age in years and sex were almost always included in the sample metadata. Where available, HLA class I and class II types were obtained from metadata supplied by the sample provider rather than from assay-based typing. Study-level results and caveats: Clinical and demographic metadata were provided uncurated, with the amount varying by source and participant.

The immunoSEQ Assay, a bias-controlled multiplex PCR, was used to amplify TCRbeta CDR3 regions from genomic DNA. On the authors' methods: Within the assay, amplification of reference gene primers was used to estimate how many nucleated cells each sample contained. To quantify the absolute abundance of each unique TCRbeta CDR3 rearrangement, sequence reads were collapsed and filtered. For each sample, productive Simpson clonality was calculated by taking the square root of Simpson's diversity index across productive rearrangements. TCRdb took over this immuneACCESS table, retaining in-frame rearrangements with V and J assigned. Such tables are incomplete; in checked studies, under half of the missing clones stem from an unresolved V gene, and the remainder is unexplained. The V and J calls and clone size come from that table; D and trimming were worked out from the DNA. The sample contains 70,000 to 85,000 clones, about 82% of them found a single time. The ten largest clones capture around 15% of the sample.

CDR3 length: 17 amino acids, cysteine to phenylalanine. The CDR3 DNA has 51 bases and is translated from base 1. CDR1 and CDR2 are read off the germline V gene as SGHAT and FQNNGV. Trimming removed 4 bases from V and 2 bases from J; the gene matches leave 9 bases unexplained. Each collaborating institution followed its own protocols to collect whole blood in K2EDTA tubes. For TCRbeta analysis, collaborators shipped samples as frozen whole blood, isolated PBMCs, or DNA extracted from either of those sample types. The sequence is built from TRBV11-2 and TRBJ2-7, with 12 middle bases fitting TRBD2. Sequenced sample: peripheral blood. The TCR sequence derives from a woman at least 80 years old with acute or convalescent COVID-19. The DNA sequence follows: TGTGCCAGCAGCTCGCCATTACTAGCGGGGGGCCCCTACGAGCAGTACTTC. This is translated as CASSSPLLAGGPYEQYF.